This T cell receptor (beta chain) was recovered during a study of tumor-infiltrating lymphocytes in oesophageal squamous cell carcinoma. The CDR3 loop spans 14 amino acids. V dropped 3 bases and J dropped 0 bases, with 7 bases sitting between them. CDR1 SGHTA and CDR2 FQGNSA come from the germline V gene. TCRdb reanalysed the PCR reads using MiXCR and keeps one entry per CDR3 protein. The sample includes more than 9,500 distinct CDR3 sequences, over 50% of them seen just once. In its sample, this clonotype was seen a few times. Sequencing used esophageal tumor tissue. This sequence joins TRBV7-2 and TRBJ2-3; D possibly corresponds to TRBD2 (5 bases). The clonotype comes from a male donor with esophageal squamous cell carcinoma. This CDR3 reads CASSLSGSTDTQYF. CDR3 nucleotide sequence: TGTGCCAGCAGCTTGTCGGGGAGCACAGATACGCAGTATTTT.